This entry is about one T cell receptor beta chain. These data are taken from a study of technical replicates of blood from several donors. Sequencing used immunoSEQ multiplex PCR; TCRdb keeps in-frame clones, though not all of them. Among some 99,000 clones listed, about 95% were seen once. The source of this sequence is a human donor in good health. The sequenced material came from T cells isolated from PBMCs.

CDR3 nucleotides: TGTGCCAGCAGCTCTGGACAGGGGGGGTGGGAGACCCAGTACTTC. This sequence encodes CASSSGQGGWETQYF. The chain carries TRBV7-2 and TRBJ2-5; the match to TRBD1 covers 10 bases. CDR1 is SGHTA, CDR2 FQGNSA, per germline. Germline trimming cut 4 bases from V and 5 bases from J; bases unmatched to any gene: 7. CDR3 length equals 15 residues.